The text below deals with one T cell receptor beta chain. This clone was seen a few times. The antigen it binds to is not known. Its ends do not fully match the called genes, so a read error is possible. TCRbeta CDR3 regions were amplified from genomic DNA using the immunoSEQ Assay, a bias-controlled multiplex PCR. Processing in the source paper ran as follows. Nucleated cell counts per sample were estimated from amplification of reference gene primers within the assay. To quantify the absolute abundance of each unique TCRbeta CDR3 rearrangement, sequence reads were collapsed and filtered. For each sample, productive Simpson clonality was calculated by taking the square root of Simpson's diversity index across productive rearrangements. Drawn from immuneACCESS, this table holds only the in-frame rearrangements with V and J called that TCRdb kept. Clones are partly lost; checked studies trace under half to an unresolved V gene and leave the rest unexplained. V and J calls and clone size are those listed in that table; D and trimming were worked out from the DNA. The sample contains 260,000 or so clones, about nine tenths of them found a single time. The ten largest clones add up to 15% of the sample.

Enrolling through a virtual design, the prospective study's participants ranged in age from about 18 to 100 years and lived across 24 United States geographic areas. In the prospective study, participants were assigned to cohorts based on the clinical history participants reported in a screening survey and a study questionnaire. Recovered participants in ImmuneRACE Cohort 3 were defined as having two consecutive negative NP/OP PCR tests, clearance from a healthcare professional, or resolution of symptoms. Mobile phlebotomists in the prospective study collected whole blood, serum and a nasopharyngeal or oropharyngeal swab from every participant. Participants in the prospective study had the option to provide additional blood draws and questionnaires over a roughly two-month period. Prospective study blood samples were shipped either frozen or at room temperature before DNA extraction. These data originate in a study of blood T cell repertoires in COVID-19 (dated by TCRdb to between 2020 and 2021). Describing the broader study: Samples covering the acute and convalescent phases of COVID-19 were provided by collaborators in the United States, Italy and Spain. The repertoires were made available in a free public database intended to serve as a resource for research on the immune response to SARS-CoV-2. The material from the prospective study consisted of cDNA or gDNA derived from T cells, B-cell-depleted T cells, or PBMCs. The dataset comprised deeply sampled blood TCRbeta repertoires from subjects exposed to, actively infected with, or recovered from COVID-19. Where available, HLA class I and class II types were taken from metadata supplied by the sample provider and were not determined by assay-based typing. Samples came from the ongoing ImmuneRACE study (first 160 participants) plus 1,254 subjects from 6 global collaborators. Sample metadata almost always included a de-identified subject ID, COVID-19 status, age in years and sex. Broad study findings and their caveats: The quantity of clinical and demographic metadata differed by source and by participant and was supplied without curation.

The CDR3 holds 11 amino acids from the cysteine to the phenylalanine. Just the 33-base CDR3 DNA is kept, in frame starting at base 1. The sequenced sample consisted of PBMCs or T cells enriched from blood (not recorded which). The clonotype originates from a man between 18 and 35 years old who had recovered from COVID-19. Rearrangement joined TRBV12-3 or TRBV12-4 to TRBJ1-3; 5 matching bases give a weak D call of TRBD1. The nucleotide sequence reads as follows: TGTGCCAGCAGTTTTAGGGCCGGACAAAATTTT. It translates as CASSFRAGQNF.